A selection of T cell receptor beta chains follows, all from one sample in a study of early T cells in non-severe SARS-CoV-2 infection. TCRdb independently ran MiXCR on the 5' RACE reads; one entry per CDR3 protein. The sample records tens of thousands of distinct CDR3 sequences, roughly 10% being singletons. The source was whole blood, collected at baseline. These receptors all stem from an adult who was a healthcare worker with PCR-confirmed SARS-CoV-2 infection or an uninfected control (not recorded which). The CDR3 runs from the conserved cysteine through the conserved F or W. D genes are given only for firm matches. Clone size appears in some rows only: once, few, many, or a class for an expanded clone.

abundance	d_gene	v_gene	j_gene	CDR3nt	CDR3aa
NA	TRBD2	TRBV2	TRBJ2-5	TGTGCCAGCAGGAAAGATACTAGCGGGAAGTACCAAGAGACCCAGTACTTC	CASRKDTSGKYQETQYF
many	NA	TRBV2	TRBJ1-1	TGTGCCAGCAAGAAGAACACTGAAGCTTTCTTT	CASKKNTEAFF
many	NA	TRBV7-8	TRBJ2-3	TGTGCCAGCAGCCCAGCGACACGGGATCCTGGGGCAGATACGCAGTATTTT	CASSPATRDPGADTQYF
NA	NA	TRBV20-1	TRBJ2-7	TGCAGTGCTGAACCGGGAACGGAAAAAGGGAACGAGCAGTACTTC	CSAEPGTEKGNEQYF
few	NA	TRBV7-2	TRBJ2-3	TGTGCCAGCAGCTTAGTGTCGGGAGTGGATACGCAGTATTTT	CASSLVSGVDTQYF
few	TRBD2	TRBV14	TRBJ2-1	TGTGCCAGCAGCCAACAACTAGCGGGAGTTGGGAATGAGCAGTTCTTC	CASSQQLAGVGNEQFF
few	NA	TRBV7-2	TRBJ2-5	TGTGCCAGCAGCACCCGCCAAGAGACCCAGTACTTC	CASSTRQETQYF
few	TRBD2	TRBV28	TRBJ2-1	TGTGCCAGCAGTGCCCCGGCTAGCGGACTCGCAGGGCAGTTCTTC	CASSAPASGLAGQFF
NA	TRBD2	TRBV9	TRBJ2-2	TGTGCCAGCAGCGTAGGGCGTCTAGCGGGGAACACCGGGGAGCTGTTTTTT	CASSVGRLAGNTGELFF
NA	NA	TRBV3-1	TRBJ2-1	TGTGCCAGCAGCCAAGATATAGCGACAAGTGAGCAGTTCTTC	CASSQDIATSEQFF
many	NA	TRBV28	TRBJ2-5	TGTGCCAGCAGTCACGGACCCGAGACCCAGTACTTC	CASSHGPETQYF
once	NA	TRBV20-1	TRBJ1-1	TGCAGTGCCCGAAGACAAGTCACTGAAGTTTTCTTT	CSARRQVTEVFF
NA	TRBD2	TRBV11-2	TRBJ2-1	TGTGCCAGCAGCTTAGGCCCTAGCGGGGTATACAATGAGCAGTTCTTC	CASSLGPSGVYNEQFF
NA	NA	TRBV5-4	TRBJ2-2	TGTGCCAGCAGCCCGATGGACGGGAACACCGGGGAGCTGTTTTTT	CASSPMDGNTGELFF
few	NA	TRBV20-1	TRBJ2-2	TGCAGTGCTAGAGATCAAGGGCGGGGCGACACCGGGGAGCTGTTTTTT	CSARDQGRGDTGELFF
NA	NA	TRBV13	TRBJ2-5	TGTGCCAGCAGCTTGGCCCTCAGAGCTCAAGAGACCCAGTACTTC	CASSLALRAQETQYF
many	TRBD2	TRBV20-1	TRBJ2-5	TGCAGTGCTTCTATTCCCGGCGGAGCGGGAGGGGAGACCCAGTACTTC	CSASIPGGAGGETQYF
NA	NA	TRBV9	TRBJ1-2	TGTGCCAGCAGCGTAGGGGTTAACTATGGCTACACCTTC	CASSVGVNYGYTF
NA	TRBD2	TRBV7-7	TRBJ2-1	TGTACCAGCAGCTCTAGCGGTCCCGGCCCCTACAATGAGCAGTTCTTC	CTSSSSGPGPYNEQFF
NA	TRBD2	TRBV27	TRBJ2-2	TGTGCCAGCAAAAAGCGGGAGTTGATCGGGGAGCTGTTTTTT	CASKKRELIGELFF
many	NA	TRBV24-1	TRBJ2-1	TGTGCCACCAGTGACCCGCAGACTCGCAGCAATGAGCAGTTCTTC	CATSDPQTRSNEQFF
NA	NA	TRBV11-2	TRBJ1-6	TGTGCCAGCAGCTCACTTCTTAATTCACCCCTCCACTTT	CASSSLLNSPLHF
NA	TRBD1	TRBV20-1	TRBJ1-6	TGCAGTGCCCCGGGACAGACTTATAATTCACCCCTCCACTTT	CSAPGQTYNSPLHF
few	TRBD2	TRBV27	TRBJ2-1	TGTGCCAGCAGTTATACTAGCGGGAGCGCCACCTACAATGAGCAGTTCTTC	CASSYTSGSATYNEQFF
many	NA	TRBV6-1	TRBJ2-2	TGTGCCAGCAGTGTAAGGCAGGGGTACACCGGGGAGCTGTTTTTT	CASSVRQGYTGELFF
NA	TRBD1	TRBV6-5	TRBJ2-3	TGTGCCAGCAGCAGAACAGGGGGCGGATCAGATACGCAGTATTTT	CASSRTGGGSDTQYF
many	NA	TRBV18	TRBJ2-7	TGTGCCAGCTCACCTGGGAGGCAGGGGGGTCAAAAGGAGCAGTACTTC	CASSPGRQGGQKEQYF
NA	TRBD1	TRBV27	TRBJ2-3	TGTGCCAGCAGTAGGGACAGGGGGCCGGGTACAGATACGCAGTATTTT	CASSRDRGPGTDTQYF
NA	NA	TRBV4-1	TRBJ2-1	TGCGCCAGCAGCCATGGGACCCAACAGTTCTTC	CASSHGTQQFF
NA	NA	TRBV7-9	TRBJ2-1	TGTGCCAGCAGCTTAGGTGCCCCGAGGGGGAGCCGCAATGAGCAGTTCTTC	CASSLGAPRGSRNEQFF
many	NA	TRBV27	TRBJ2-1	TGTGCCAGCAGCCCCGTCGTCTTCTCGGGTAATGAGCAGTTCTTC	CASSPVVFSGNEQFF
few	TRBD2	TRBV11-2	TRBJ2-1	TGTGCCAGCAGCTCGGGACTAGCGGGAGGAAAGTCCTACAATGAGCAGTTCTTC	CASSSGLAGGKSYNEQFF
NA	TRBD2	TRBV12-3/TRBV12-4	TRBJ2-2	TGTGCCAGCAGTTTAGCAGATAGCGGGAGGCCCAAGGCCGGGGAGCTGTTTTTT	CASSLADSGRPKAGELFF
few	NA	TRBV9	TRBJ1-1	TGTGCCAGCAGCCGCGGGACGGAAAACACTGAAGCTTTCTTT	CASSRGTENTEAFF
NA	NA	TRBV29-1	TRBJ2-7	TGCAGCGTTCGTGTGGGGGGCTCCTACGAGCAGTACTTC	CSVRVGGSYEQYF
many	NA	TRBV27	TRBJ1-1	TGTGCCAGCAGTTTTCGGGTGGACAACACTGAAGCTTTCTTT	CASSFRVDNTEAFF
many	NA	TRBV7-2	TRBJ2-1	TGTGCCAGCAGCTTAGTATCGGGAAGGTATGAGCAGTTCTTC	CASSLVSGRYEQFF
few	TRBD1	TRBV19	TRBJ2-1	TGTGCCAGTAGAGGGGGCCGTTACAATGAGCAGTTCTTC	CASRGGRYNEQFF
NA	NA	TRBV11-2	TRBJ2-7	TGTGCCAGCAGCTTGACGGATACGTACGAGCAGTACTTC	CASSLTDTYEQYF
few	TRBD1	TRBV6-4	TRBJ1-5	TGTGCCAGCATCAAGCAGGGGGAGGGTCAGCCCCAGCATTTT	CASIKQGEGQPQHF